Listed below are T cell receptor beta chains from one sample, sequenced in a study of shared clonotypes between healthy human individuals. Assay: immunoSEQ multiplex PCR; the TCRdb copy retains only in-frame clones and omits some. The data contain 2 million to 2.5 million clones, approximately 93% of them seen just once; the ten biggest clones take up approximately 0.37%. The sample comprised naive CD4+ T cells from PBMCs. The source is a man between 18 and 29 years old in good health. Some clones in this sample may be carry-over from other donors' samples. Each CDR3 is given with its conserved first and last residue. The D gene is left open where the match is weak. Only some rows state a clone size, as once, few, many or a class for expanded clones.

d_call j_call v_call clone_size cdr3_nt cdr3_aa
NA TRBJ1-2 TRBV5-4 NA TGTGCCAGCAGCTTGGGGCTCGGGCCCTCTAACTATGGCTACACCTTC CASSLGLGPSNYGYTF
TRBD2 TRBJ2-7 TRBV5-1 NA TGCGCCAGCAGCTTAGGGACTAGCGGACCCTCCTACGAGCAGTACTTC CASSLGTSGPSYEQYF
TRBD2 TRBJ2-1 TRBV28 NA TGTGCCAGCAGTTTAAACGTCGGGAGGGTCTACAATGAGCAGTTCTTC CASSLNVGRVYNEQFF
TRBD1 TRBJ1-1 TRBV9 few TGTGCCAGCAGCGGCCGACAGGGGGCTGAAGCTTTCTTT CASSGRQGAEAFF
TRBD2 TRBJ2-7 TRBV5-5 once TGTGCCAGCAGCCCGAGGACTAGCATTTCCTACGAGCAGTACTTC CASSPRTSISYEQYF
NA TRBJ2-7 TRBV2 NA TGTGCCAGCAGGGAAACAGGGGAGCAGTACTTC CASRETGEQYF
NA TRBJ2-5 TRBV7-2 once TGTGCCAGCAGCCCTTGGGTCAAAGACCAAGAGACCCAGTACTTC CASSPWVKDQETQYF
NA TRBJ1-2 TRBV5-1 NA TGCGCCAGCAGCGCAACGCAGGCGGAGGGTGGCTACACCTTC CASSATQAEGGYTF
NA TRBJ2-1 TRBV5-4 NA TGTGCCAGCAGCCCGTCTATTTACAATGAGCAGTTCTTC CASSPSIYNEQFF
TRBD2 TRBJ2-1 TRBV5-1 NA TGCGCCAGCAGCTGGCTACCGACTAGCGGGAGAGGCAATGAGCAGTTCTTC CASSWLPTSGRGNEQFF
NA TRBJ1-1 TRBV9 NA TGTGCCAGCAGCGTAGTGGACGCTATGAACACTGAAGCTTTCTTT CASSVVDAMNTEAFF
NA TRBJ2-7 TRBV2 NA TGTGCCAGCAGTCGGATAGGAGGGGCCGGGGAGCAGTACTTC CASSRIGGAGEQYF
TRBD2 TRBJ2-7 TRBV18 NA TGTGCCAGCTCGGGGCGGGGGGACTCCTACGAGCAGTACTTC CASSGRGDSYEQYF
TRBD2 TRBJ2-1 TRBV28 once TGTGCCAGCAGTTGGACTAGCGGCAATCTGGTGGATGAGCAGTTCTTC CASSWTSGNLVDEQFF
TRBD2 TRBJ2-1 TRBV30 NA TGTGCCTGGAGTGTACGGCTAGCGGAAAAAGAGGAGCAGTTCTTC CAWSVRLAEKEEQFF
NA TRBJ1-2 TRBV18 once TGTGCCAGCTCACCTGTTACAGGGCGGACGAGCTATGGCTACACCTTC CASSPVTGRTSYGYTF
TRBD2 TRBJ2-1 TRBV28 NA TGTGCCAGCAGTCCAATACTAGCGGAATCCTACAATGAGCAGTTCTTC CASSPILAESYNEQFF
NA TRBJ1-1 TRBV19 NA TGTGCCAGTAGTGATATGAACACTGAAGCTTTCTTT CASSDMNTEAFF